This TCR beta chain emerged from a study of human T cells and chemical hapten exposure. Germline CDR1 reads SGHVS; CDR2 reads FQNEAQ. The CDR3 is 13 amino acids. V was cut by 1 base and J by 9 bases, with 11 bases left in between. From the RACE reads, TCRdb called clonotypes with MiXCR, one entry per CDR3 protein. The table has roughly 100,000 distinct CDR3 sequences, less than 40% seen once; the top ten hold more than 2.5%. As for this clonotype: What it binds is unknown.

Points from the study as a whole: Clustering by CDR3 similarity yielded significantly more large clusters from expanded TCRs than controls.

Time point in this sample: patch test 3, about 24 weeks after DPC sensitization. The treatment was: therapeutic diphenylcyclopropenone sensitization with weekly scalp DPC. The chain couples TRBV7-8 to TRBJ2-3, with D possibly matching TRBD2 (5 bases). The input for sequencing was whole blood, taken in connection with sensitization to the hapten diphenylcyclopropenone (DPC). The origin of this receptor is a man aged 35 to 55 with alopecia areata. Some clones in this sample may be carry-over from other donors' samples. The CDR3: CASSLGVASTQYF. The CDR3, as DNA: TGTGCCAGCAGCTTAGGAGTAGCGTCAACGCAGTATTTT. Variable domain in full (rest from reference TRBV7-8 and TRBJ2-3): GAGVSQSPRYKVAKRGQDVALRCDPISGHVSLFWYQQALGQGPEFLTYFQNEAQLDKSGLPSDRFFAERPEGSVSTLKIQRTQQEDSAVYLCASSLGVASTQYFGPGTRLTVL.